Listed below are T cell receptor beta chains from one sample, sequenced in a study of radiotherapy plus CTLA-4 blockade in lung cancer. Sequencing was performed with immunoSEQ multiplex PCR; in TCRdb, only in-frame clones are kept and a portion is missing. The sample holds roughly 58,000 clones, 70% to 85% seen once. This material consisted of peripheral blood, taken from a patient treated with radiotherapy plus ipilimumab. The receptors here all came from a human donor with non-small cell lung cancer whose response to radiotherapy plus ipilimumab could not be evaluated. CDR3s include the opening cysteine and the closing phenylalanine or tryptophan.

J gene | V gene | CDR3 protein
TRBJ2-7 | TRBV9 | CASSVLAGATYEQYF
TRBJ1-1 | TRBV19 | CASSLTGFTEAFF
TRBJ2-4 | TRBV5-4 | CASSASVTGGGNIQYF
TRBJ2-7 | TRBV23-1 | CASSQYRTGAYEQYF
TRBJ2-1 | TRBV30 | CAWMGTSENYNEQFF
TRBJ2-3 | TRBV7-9 | CASSSSNSFHTDTQYF
TRBJ1-1 | TRBV5-6 | CASSRQGVLSEAFF
TRBJ1-2 | TRBV7-2 | CASSPPDLRQFYGYTF
TRBJ1-1 | TRBV18 | CASSPLKRDPLFF
TRBJ1-3 | TRBV28 | CASTTGTGAGNTIYF
TRBJ1-4 | TRBV19 | CASSYPGQIEKLFF
TRBJ1-4 | TRBV9 | CASSPRTGEEKLFF
TRBJ2-1 | TRBV14 | CASSQGAPGTSGRLESHEQFF
TRBJ1-2 | TRBV15 | CATSRAPGSPNYGYTF
TRBJ2-2 | TRBV7-2 | CASSSQRPYTGELFF
TRBJ1-3 | TRBV9 | CASSVAGDRVTGNTIYF
TRBJ1-2 | TRBV4-3 | CASSQDGGGINYGYTF
TRBJ1-4 | TRBV10-3 | CATLDPAGGEKLFF
TRBJ2-5 | TRBV27 | CASRWGQGSQETQYF
TRBJ2-1 | TRBV19 | CASRSVAQRNEQFF
TRBJ1-2 | TRBV7-2 | CASSLGPGQEGGYTF
TRBJ1-3 | TRBV10-1 | CASSESPGSGNTIYF
TRBJ1-4 | TRBV28 | CASRAGNRGEKLFF
TRBJ2-7 | TRBV11-2 | CASSAEVGDSYEQYF
TRBJ2-4 | TRBV4-3 | CASSQEPLPRRGNIQYF
TRBJ1-2 | TRBV6-5 | CASRQGEGYGYTF
TRBJ2-7 | TRBV7-9 | CASSLGGNGEQYF
TRBJ2-6 | TRBV19 | CASSIGTGRLSGANVLTF
TRBJ2-7 | TRBV19 | CASSILAGEGWEQYF
TRBJ1-2 | TRBV6-5 | CASSFSGGRYGYTF
TRBJ2-1 | TRBV11-2 | CASSSNPDRRRNEQFF
TRBJ2-3 | TRBV9 | CASSVKGHTSTDTQYF
TRBJ1-2 | TRBV4-1 | CASSHLIRGTKGYTF
TRBJ1-2 | TRBV5-6 | CASSLPGDRIYGYTF
TRBJ1-4 | TRBV6-5 | CAGGTGRNEKLFF
TRBJ2-4 | TRBV6-5 | CASSPAGGPVQYF
TRBJ2-1 | TRBV2 | CASSTGTTFYNEQFF
TRBJ1-4 | TRBV5-6 | CASSRSGGREKLFF
TRBJ2-1 | TRBV27 | CASSPRGDLSYNEQFF
TRBJ2-4 | TRBV4-3 | CASSQERGPPALQYF
TRBJ1-3 | TRBV5-1 | CASSLAGGQVSGNTIYF